The following is a T cell receptor beta chain sequence with its context. The antigen is unknown. This sample was included in a study of T cell responses to AZD1222 COVID-19 vaccine. General observations from the study: Seropositive AZD1222 recipients at baseline numbered only five or six. Two doses of AZD1222 preceded a rise in Spike-specific TCR breadth and depth. There were mostly white British donors and more females than males, and clonal diversity was possibly underestimated. Close to half of spike-specific TCRs reportedly recognize unmutated variant regions.

Measured with immunoSEQ multiplex PCR; TCRdb has only the in-frame clones, and not every one. The table shows fewer than 75,000 clones, with about nine tenths occurring only once. The source was peripheral blood, collected 28 days after the second dose of the MenACWY control vaccine. This clonotype was sampled from an adult who received the MenACWY meningococcal vaccine as a control.

CDR3 nucleotides: TGTGCCTGGTCCATCGGGACTAGAGGCACAGATACGCAGTATTTT. This codes for CAWSIGTRGTDTQYF. This chain uses TRBV30 with TRBJ2-3, with 8 bases lining up with TRBD2. This CDR3 contains 15 residues. Trimming removed 5 bases from V and 1 base from J; junction bases left unmatched: 8. Looked up from germline, CDR1 is GTSNPN and CDR2 is SVGIG (reference sequence). Together with reference TRBV30 and TRBJ2-3, the CDR3 gives the full variable domain: SQTIHQWPATLVQPVGSPLSLECTVEGTSNPNLYWYRQAAGRGLQLLFYSVGIGQISSEVPQNLSASRPQDRQFILSSKKLLLSDSGFYLCAWSIGTRGTDTQYFGPGTRLTVL.